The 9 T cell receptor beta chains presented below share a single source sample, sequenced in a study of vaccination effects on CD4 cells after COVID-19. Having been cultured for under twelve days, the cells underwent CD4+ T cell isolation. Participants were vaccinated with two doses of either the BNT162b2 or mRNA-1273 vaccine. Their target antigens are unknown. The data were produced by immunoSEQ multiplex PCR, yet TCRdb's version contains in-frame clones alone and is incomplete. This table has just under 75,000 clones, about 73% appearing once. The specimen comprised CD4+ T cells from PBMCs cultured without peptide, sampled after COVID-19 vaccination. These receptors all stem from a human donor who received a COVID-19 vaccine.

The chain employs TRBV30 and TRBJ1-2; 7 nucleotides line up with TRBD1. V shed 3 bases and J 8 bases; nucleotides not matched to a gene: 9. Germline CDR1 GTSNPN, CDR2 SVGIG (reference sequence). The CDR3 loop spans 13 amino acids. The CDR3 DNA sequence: TGTGCCTGGAGCAGGGGGGCCTTGGAAGGCTACACCTTC. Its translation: CAWSRGALEGYTF. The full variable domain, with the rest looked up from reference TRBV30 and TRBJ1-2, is SQTIHQWPATLVQPVGSPLSLECTVEGTSNPNLYWYRQAAGRGLQLLFYSVGIGQISSEVPQNLSASRPQDRQFILSSKKLLLSDSGFYLCAWSRGALEGYTFGSGTRLTVV.

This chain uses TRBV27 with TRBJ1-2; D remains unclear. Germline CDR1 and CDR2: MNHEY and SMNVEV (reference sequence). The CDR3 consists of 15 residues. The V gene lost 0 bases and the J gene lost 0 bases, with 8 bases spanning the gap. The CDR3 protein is CASSLSRAANYGYTF. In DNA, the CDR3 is TGTGCCAGCAGTTTATCTCGGGCAGCTAACTATGGCTACACCTTC.

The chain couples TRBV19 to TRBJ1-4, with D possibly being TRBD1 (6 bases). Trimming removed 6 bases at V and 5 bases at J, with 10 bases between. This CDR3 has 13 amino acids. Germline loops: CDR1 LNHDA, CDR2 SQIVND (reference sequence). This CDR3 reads CASRDRPNEKLFF. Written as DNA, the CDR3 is TGTGCCAGTAGGGACAGACCCAATGAAAAACTGTTTTTT.

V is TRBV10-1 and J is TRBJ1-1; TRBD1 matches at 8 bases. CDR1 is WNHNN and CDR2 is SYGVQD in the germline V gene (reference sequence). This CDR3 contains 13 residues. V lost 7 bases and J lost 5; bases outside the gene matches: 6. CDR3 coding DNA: TGCGCCAGCAAATCAACAGGGGGTACTGAAGCTTTCTTT. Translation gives CASKSTGGTEAFF.

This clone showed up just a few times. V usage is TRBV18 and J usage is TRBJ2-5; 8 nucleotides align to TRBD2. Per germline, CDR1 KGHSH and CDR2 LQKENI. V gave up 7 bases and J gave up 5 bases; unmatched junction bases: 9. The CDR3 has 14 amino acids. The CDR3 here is CASWIGLAGETQYF. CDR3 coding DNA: TGTGCCAGCTGGATCGGACTAGCCGGGGAGACCCAGTACTTC.

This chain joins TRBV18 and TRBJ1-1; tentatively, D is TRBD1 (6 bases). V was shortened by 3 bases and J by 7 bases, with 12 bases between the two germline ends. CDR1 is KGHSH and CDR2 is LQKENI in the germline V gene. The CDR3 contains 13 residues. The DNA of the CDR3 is TGTGCCAGCTCACCGACCAGGGGTAGTGAAGCTTTCTTT. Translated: CASSPTRGSEAFF.

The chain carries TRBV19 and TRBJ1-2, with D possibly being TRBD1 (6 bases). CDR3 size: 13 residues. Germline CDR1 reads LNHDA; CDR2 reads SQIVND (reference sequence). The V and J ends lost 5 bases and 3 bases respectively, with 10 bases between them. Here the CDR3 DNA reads TGTGCCAGTAGTTCCTGGACAGACTATGGCTACACCTTC. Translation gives CASSSWTDYGYTF.

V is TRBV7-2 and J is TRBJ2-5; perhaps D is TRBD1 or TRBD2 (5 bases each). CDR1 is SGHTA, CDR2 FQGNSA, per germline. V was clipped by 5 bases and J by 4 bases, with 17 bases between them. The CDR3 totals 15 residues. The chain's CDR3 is CASSPGFGTSETQYF. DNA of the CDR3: TGTGCCAGCAGCCCCGGTTTCGGGACCTCAGAGACCCAGTACTTC.

This CDR3 reads CASSLRQYTGELFF. The CDR3 bases are TGTGCCAGCAGCTTAAGACAGTACACCGGGGAGCTGTTTTTT. This chain joins TRBV7-3 and TRBJ2-2; a possible D gene is TRBD1 (5 bases). The V gene's germline CDR1 is SGHTA and CDR2 FQGTGA. Trimming removed 1 base at V and 3 bases at J, with 6 bases between. This CDR3 has 14 residues.